This T cell receptor (beta chain) was recorded in a study of blood T cell repertoires in COVID-19. Study context: Samples taken during acute and convalescent COVID-19 were collected in the United States, Italy and Spain. T cells, B-cell-depleted T cells, or PBMCs provided the cDNA or gDNA that served as material.

Germline-derived CDR1 and CDR2 are MNHEY and SVGAGI. The CDR3 runs 15 residues. J was trimmed by 6 bases and V by 2 bases; bases with no gene match: 8. TCRdb keeps only in-frame clones here, not all; method: immunoSEQ multiplex PCR. Of about 230,000 clones listed, around 84% are singletons. Patients from Seattle were sampled longitudinally, starting during active infection. Sample: peripheral blood. The V call is TRBV6-5, the J call TRBJ1-2; 8 bases map to TRBD1. This sequence was found in a man in his forties or fifties with COVID-19, enrolled during active disease. Here the CDR3 reads CASSYGTGQGHGYTF. CDR3 sequence (DNA): TGTGCCAGCAGTTACGGAACCGGACAGGGCCATGGCTACACCTTC.